These T cell receptor beta chains were read from a single sample in a study of Ad26.COV2.S vaccination and SARS-CoV-2 variants. The data were produced by immunoSEQ multiplex PCR, yet TCRdb's version contains in-frame clones alone and is incomplete. The table includes about 350,000 clones, roughly 90% detected once. The material was peripheral blood, obtained in a trial of Ad26.COV2.S vaccine versus placebo. Source of these receptors: a person aged 18-60 years who received the Ad26.COV2.S COVID-19 vaccine or a placebo. Both conserved end residues are part of each CDR3. Fields, in order: J gene, clone size, D gene, V gene, CDR3 DNA, CDR3 protein. A D gene is named only where the DNA matches it firmly. Rows may omit the clone size; those that give it use once, few, many or a size class.

j_call: TRBJ1-1
clone_size: -
d_call: -
v_call: TRBV6-2/TRBV6-3
cdr3_nt: TGTGCCAGCAGTTACACTGGGGACGGAACTGAAGCTTTCTTT
cdr3_aa: CASSYTGDGTEAFF

j_call: TRBJ1-5
clone_size: -
d_call: -
v_call: TRBV15
cdr3_nt: TGTGCCACCAGCAGAGATCAGCCAGGTAGCAATCAGCCCCAGCATTTT
cdr3_aa: CATSRDQPGSNQPQHF

j_call: TRBJ2-1
clone_size: -
d_call: TRBD2
v_call: TRBV7-2
cdr3_nt: TGTGCCAGCAGCTTCGTACTAGCGGGGGCTAGCTCCTACAATGAGCAGTTCTTC
cdr3_aa: CASSFVLAGASSYNEQFF

j_call: TRBJ1-6
clone_size: -
d_call: TRBD1
v_call: TRBV7-2
cdr3_nt: TGTGCCAGCAGCTTAGTCGCTGGGAGGGGGCCCAATAATTCACCCCTCCACTTT
cdr3_aa: CASSLVAGRGPNNSPLHF

j_call: TRBJ1-1
clone_size: -
d_call: TRBD1
v_call: TRBV4-1
cdr3_nt: TGCGCCAGCAGCCAAGGTACTACAGGGGGCTTGGGTACTGAAGCTTTCTTT
cdr3_aa: CASSQGTTGGLGTEAFF

j_call: TRBJ1-1
clone_size: -
d_call: -
v_call: TRBV13
cdr3_nt: TGTGCCAGCAGCTTCTCGTTTCGGGGCACTGAAGCTTTCTTT
cdr3_aa: CASSFSFRGTEAFF

j_call: TRBJ1-5
clone_size: -
d_call: -
v_call: TRBV10-3
cdr3_nt: TGTGCCATCACTGGCAACATATTGGGCAATCAGCCCCAGCATTTT
cdr3_aa: CAITGNILGNQPQHF

j_call: TRBJ2-5
clone_size: -
d_call: -
v_call: TRBV6-5
cdr3_nt: TGTGCCAGCAGTTGGTCGGGACATCAGGAGGAGGAGACCCAGTACTTC
cdr3_aa: CASSWSGHQEEETQYF

j_call: TRBJ1-1
clone_size: once
d_call: -
v_call: TRBV7-3
cdr3_nt: TGTGCCAGCAGCTCTTACAACACTGAAGCTTTCTTT
cdr3_aa: CASSSYNTEAFF

j_call: TRBJ1-5
clone_size: -
d_call: -
v_call: TRBV7-9
cdr3_nt: TGTGCCAGCAGCGGGGGTAGCAATCAGCCCCAGCATTTT
cdr3_aa: CASSGGSNQPQHF

j_call: TRBJ2-1
clone_size: -
d_call: -
v_call: TRBV4-3
cdr3_nt: TGCGCCAGCAGCCAAGGGCTTAATTTGCTTAGCTCCTACAATGAGCAGTTCTTC
cdr3_aa: CASSQGLNLLSSYNEQFF

j_call: TRBJ1-1
clone_size: -
d_call: -
v_call: TRBV7-2
cdr3_nt: TGTGCCAGCAGCTTGTTGGGGAGGACTGAAGCTTTCTTT
cdr3_aa: CASSLLGRTEAFF

j_call: TRBJ1-4
clone_size: -
d_call: TRBD1
v_call: TRBV18
cdr3_nt: TGTGCCAGCTCACCGAGACAGGGGGCTGAAAAACTGTTTTTT
cdr3_aa: CASSPRQGAEKLFF

j_call: TRBJ2-4
clone_size: -
d_call: TRBD1
v_call: TRBV5-1
cdr3_nt: TGCGCCAGCAGATTGGACAGGGGTAACATTCAGTACTTC
cdr3_aa: CASRLDRGNIQYF

j_call: TRBJ1-2
clone_size: -
d_call: -
v_call: TRBV7-9
cdr3_nt: TGTGCCAGCAGCCCTTCGCAAGGGTTCGACTATGGCTACACCTTC
cdr3_aa: CASSPSQGFDYGYTF

j_call: TRBJ1-1
clone_size: -
d_call: -
v_call: TRBV18
cdr3_nt: TGTGCCAGTCTTCTGGGGGCCGGGAACACTGAAGCTTTCTTT
cdr3_aa: CASLLGAGNTEAFF

j_call: TRBJ2-2
clone_size: once
d_call: -
v_call: TRBV3-1/TRBV3-2
cdr3_nt: TGTGCCAGCAGGACGGAAAACACCGGGGAGCTGTTTTTT
cdr3_aa: CASRTENTGELFF

j_call: TRBJ2-2
clone_size: few
d_call: -
v_call: TRBV7-9
cdr3_nt: TGTGCCAGCAGTCCCTACCCCAGCGGGGAGCTGTTTTTT
cdr3_aa: CASSPYPSGELFF

j_call: TRBJ1-6
clone_size: -
d_call: -
v_call: TRBV7-2
cdr3_nt: TGTGCCAGCAGCCTAAAGGGTATGCCCCTCCACTTT
cdr3_aa: CASSLKGMPLHF

j_call: TRBJ1-6
clone_size: few
d_call: -
v_call: TRBV6-4
cdr3_nt: TGTGCCAGCAGTGACGGAATTGGGAATTCACCCCTCCACTTT
cdr3_aa: CASSDGIGNSPLHF

j_call: TRBJ1-6
clone_size: -
d_call: -
v_call: TRBV7-2
cdr3_nt: TGTGCCAGCAGCTTAAGGGGGGTCGTCAGGGCGGGTGGATCACCCCTCCACTTT
cdr3_aa: CASSLRGVVRAGGSPLHF

j_call: TRBJ1-2
clone_size: few
d_call: TRBD1
v_call: TRBV19
cdr3_nt: TGTGCCAGTACCCCCCGGGCGACAGGGTATGGCTACACCTTC
cdr3_aa: CASTPRATGYGYTF

j_call: TRBJ2-5
clone_size: -
d_call: TRBD2
v_call: TRBV28
cdr3_nt: TGTGCCAGCAGTCAGACTAGCGGGAGGGTATGGGAGACCCAGTACTTC
cdr3_aa: CASSQTSGRVWETQYF

j_call: TRBJ1-6
clone_size: -
d_call: TRBD1
v_call: TRBV6-4
cdr3_nt: TGTGCCAGCAGTGAATTCGGGACAGGGGATGTTAATTCACCCCTCCACTTT
cdr3_aa: CASSEFGTGDVNSPLHF

j_call: TRBJ2-5
clone_size: -
d_call: -
v_call: TRBV7-9
cdr3_nt: TGTGCCAGCAGCCCTGCTCTGGCCCAGCGAGAGACCCAGTACTTC
cdr3_aa: CASSPALAQRETQYF

j_call: TRBJ2-2
clone_size: -
d_call: TRBD2
v_call: TRBV6-5
cdr3_nt: TGTGCCAGCAAAACGGGGGGTAACACCGGGGAGCTGTTTTTT
cdr3_aa: CASKTGGNTGELFF

j_call: TRBJ2-3
clone_size: -
d_call: -
v_call: TRBV7-7
cdr3_nt: TGTGCCAGCAGCTTAGGTACCGGGAGTCCCACAGATACGCAGTATTTT
cdr3_aa: CASSLGTGSPTDTQYF

j_call: TRBJ1-2
clone_size: -
d_call: -
v_call: TRBV7-2
cdr3_nt: TGTGCCAGCAGCGCCCTGACGGCGCTCGGCTACACCTTC
cdr3_aa: CASSALTALGYTF

j_call: TRBJ2-7
clone_size: -
d_call: TRBD1
v_call: TRBV5-5
cdr3_nt: TGTGCCAGCAGTCGGGACAGACTCTACGAGCAGTACTTC
cdr3_aa: CASSRDRLYEQYF